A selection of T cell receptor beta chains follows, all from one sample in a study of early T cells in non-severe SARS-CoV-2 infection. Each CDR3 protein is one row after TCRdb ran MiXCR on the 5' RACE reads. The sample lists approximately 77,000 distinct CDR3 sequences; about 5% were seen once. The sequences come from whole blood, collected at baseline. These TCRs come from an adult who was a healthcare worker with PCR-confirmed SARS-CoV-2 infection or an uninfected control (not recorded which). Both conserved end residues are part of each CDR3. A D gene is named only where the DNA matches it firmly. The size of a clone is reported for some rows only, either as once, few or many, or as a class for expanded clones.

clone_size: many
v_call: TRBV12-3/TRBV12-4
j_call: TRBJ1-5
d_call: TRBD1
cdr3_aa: CASSYKGALSNQPQHF
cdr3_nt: TGTGCCAGCAGTTACAAGGGGGCGTTGAGCAATCAGCCCCAGCATTTT

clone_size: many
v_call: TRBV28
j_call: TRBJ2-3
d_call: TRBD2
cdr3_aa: CASSPRLAGADTQYF
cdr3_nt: TGTGCCAGCAGTCCTCGACTAGCGGGAGCCGATACGCAGTATTTT

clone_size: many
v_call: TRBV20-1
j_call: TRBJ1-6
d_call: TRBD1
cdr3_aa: CSARGPGQGYSPLHF
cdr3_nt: TGCAGTGCTAGAGGGCCGGGACAGGGCTATTCACCCCTCCACTTT

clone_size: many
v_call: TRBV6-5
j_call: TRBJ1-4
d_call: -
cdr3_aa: CASAPSATNEKLFF
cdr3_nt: TGTGCCAGCGCGCCCTCCGCAACTAATGAAAAACTGTTTTTT

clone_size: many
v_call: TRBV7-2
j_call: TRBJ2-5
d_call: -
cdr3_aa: CASSLSSGPETQYF
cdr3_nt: TGTGCCAGCAGCTTATCGTCAGGGCCGGAGACCCAGTACTTC

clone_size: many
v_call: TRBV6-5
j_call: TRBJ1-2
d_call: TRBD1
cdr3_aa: CASIRTGQGAYGYTF
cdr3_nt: TGTGCCAGCATCCGGACGGGGCAGGGGGCCTATGGCTACACCTTC

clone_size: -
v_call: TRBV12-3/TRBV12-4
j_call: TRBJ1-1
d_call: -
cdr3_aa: CASTRGGTEAFF
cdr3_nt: TGTGCCAGCACCCGTGGGGGCACTGAAGCTTTCTTT

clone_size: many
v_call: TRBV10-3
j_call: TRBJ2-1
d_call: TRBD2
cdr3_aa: CAISESASGRNNEQFF
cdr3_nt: TGTGCCATCAGTGAGTCGGCTAGCGGGAGGAATAATGAGCAGTTCTTC

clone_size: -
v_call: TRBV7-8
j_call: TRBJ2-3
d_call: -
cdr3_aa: CASSGGPTDTQYF
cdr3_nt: TGTGCCAGCAGCGGCGGACCCACAGATACGCAGTATTTT

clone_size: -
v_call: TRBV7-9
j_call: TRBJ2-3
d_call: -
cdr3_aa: CASSPSGGRMQYF
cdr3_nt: TGTGCCAGCAGCCCCTCTGGGGGGCGGATGCAGTATTTT

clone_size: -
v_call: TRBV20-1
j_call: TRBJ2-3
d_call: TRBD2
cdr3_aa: CSARVGTSGRGLDTQYF
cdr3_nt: TGCAGTGCTAGAGTCGGGACTAGCGGGAGAGGCCTAGATACGCAGTATTTT

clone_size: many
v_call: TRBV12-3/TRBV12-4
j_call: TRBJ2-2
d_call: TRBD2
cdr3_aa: CASTLGLAGAGELFF
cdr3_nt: TGTGCCAGCACCCTGGGACTAGCGGGAGCCGGGGAGCTGTTTTTT

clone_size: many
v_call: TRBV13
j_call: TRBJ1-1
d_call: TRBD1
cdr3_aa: CASRQGINTEAFF
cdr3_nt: TGTGCCAGCAGACAGGGGATCAACACTGAAGCTTTCTTT

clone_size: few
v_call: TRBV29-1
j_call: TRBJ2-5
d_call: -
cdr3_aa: CSVVQNLGETQYF
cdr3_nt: TGCAGCGTTGTCCAGAATCTAGGGGAGACCCAGTACTTC

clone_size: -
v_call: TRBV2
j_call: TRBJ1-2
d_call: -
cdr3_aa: CASSDWAGELNYGYTF
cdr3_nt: TGTGCCAGCAGTGATTGGGCCGGGGAGCTTAACTATGGCTACACCTTC

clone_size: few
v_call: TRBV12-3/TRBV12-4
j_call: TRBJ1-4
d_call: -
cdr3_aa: CASRKQAREEKLFF
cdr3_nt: TGTGCCAGCAGGAAACAGGCCAGGGAGGAAAAACTGTTTTTT

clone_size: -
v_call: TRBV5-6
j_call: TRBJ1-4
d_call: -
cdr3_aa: CASRAWRAATNEKLFF
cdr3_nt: TGTGCCAGCCGGGCATGGAGGGCTGCAACTAATGAAAAACTGTTTTTT

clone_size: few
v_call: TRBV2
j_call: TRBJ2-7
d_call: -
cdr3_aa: CASSEASLDLYEQYF
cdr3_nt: TGTGCCAGCAGTGAAGCTTCCCTCGACCTCTACGAGCAGTACTTC

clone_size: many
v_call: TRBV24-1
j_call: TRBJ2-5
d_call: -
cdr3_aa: CATSDPGARPGETQYF
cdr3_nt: TGTGCCACCAGTGATCCTGGGGCCAGGCCAGGGGAGACCCAGTACTTC

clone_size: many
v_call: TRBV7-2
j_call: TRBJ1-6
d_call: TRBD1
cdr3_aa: CASTSRGDSYSPLHF
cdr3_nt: TGTGCCAGCACCTCTCGCGGGGACAGTTATTCACCCCTCCACTTT

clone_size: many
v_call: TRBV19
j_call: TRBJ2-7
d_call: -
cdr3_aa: CASRPGQSSGEQYF
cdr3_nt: TGTGCCAGTAGGCCTGGACAGTCAAGCGGGGAGCAGTACTTC

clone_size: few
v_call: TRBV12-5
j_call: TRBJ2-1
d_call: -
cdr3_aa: CASGLVLFGLGRHRNEQFF
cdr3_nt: TGTGCTAGTGGTTTGGTTTTGTTTGGACTGGGTCGCCACCGGAATGAGCAGTTCTTC

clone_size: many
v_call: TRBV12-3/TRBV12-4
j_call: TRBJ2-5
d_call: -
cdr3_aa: CASSLFGETQYF
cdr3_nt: TGTGCCAGCAGTTTGTTTGGTGAGACCCAGTACTTC

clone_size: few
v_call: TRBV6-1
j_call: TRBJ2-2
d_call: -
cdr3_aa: CASRGHGNTGELFF
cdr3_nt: TGTGCCAGCAGGGGACACGGGAACACCGGGGAGCTGTTTTTT

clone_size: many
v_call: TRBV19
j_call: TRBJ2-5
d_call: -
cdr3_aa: CASSTTRRETQYF
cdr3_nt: TGTGCCAGTAGTACGACTAGGAGGGAGACCCAGTACTTC

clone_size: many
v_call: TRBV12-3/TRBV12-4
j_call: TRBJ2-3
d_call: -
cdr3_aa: CASSLMTVTDTQYF
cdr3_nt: TGTGCCAGCAGTTTAATGACAGTCACAGATACGCAGTATTTT

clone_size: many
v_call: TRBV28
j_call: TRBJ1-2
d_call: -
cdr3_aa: CASSYYLGYTF
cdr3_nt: TGTGCCAGCAGCTACTACTTGGGCTACACCTTC

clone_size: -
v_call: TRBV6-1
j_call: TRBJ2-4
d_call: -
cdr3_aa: CASSELAGANSKNIQYF
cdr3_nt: TGTGCCAGCAGTGAACTGGCGGGGGCCAATTCCAAAAACATTCAGTACTTC

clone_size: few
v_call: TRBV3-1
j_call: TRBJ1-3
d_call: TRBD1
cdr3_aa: CASSQGPGQGPRNTIYF
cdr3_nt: TGTGCCAGCAGCCAAGGCCCGGGACAGGGGCCCCGGAACACCATATATTTT

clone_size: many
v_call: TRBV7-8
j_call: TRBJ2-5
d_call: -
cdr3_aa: CASRGGETQYF
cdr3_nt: TGTGCCAGCAGGGGGGGAGAGACCCAGTACTTC

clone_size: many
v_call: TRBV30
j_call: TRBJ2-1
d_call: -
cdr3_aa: CAWKQWRDRTNEQFF
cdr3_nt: TGTGCCTGGAAACAGTGGCGGGACCGAACCAATGAGCAGTTCTTC

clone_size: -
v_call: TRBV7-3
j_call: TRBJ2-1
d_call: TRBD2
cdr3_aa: CASSLPLAGGRNEQFF
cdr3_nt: TGTGCCAGCAGCCTCCCACTAGCGGGAGGAAGGAATGAGCAGTTCTTC

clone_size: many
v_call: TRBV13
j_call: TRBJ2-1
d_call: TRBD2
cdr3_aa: CASSLVGTSDNNEQFF
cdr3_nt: TGTGCCAGCAGCTTAGTTGGGACTAGCGACAACAATGAGCAGTTCTTC

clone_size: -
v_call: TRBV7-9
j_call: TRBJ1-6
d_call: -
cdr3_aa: CASSLALQGGYNSPLHF
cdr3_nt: TGTGCCAGCAGCTTAGCGCTCCAAGGGGGTTATAATTCACCCCTCCACTTT

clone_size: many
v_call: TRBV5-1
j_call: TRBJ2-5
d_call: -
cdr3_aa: CASSLSGEETQYF
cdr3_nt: TGCGCCAGCAGCTTGTCGGGAGAAGAGACCCAGTACTTC